These 14 T cell receptor beta chains share one sample of origin, sequenced in a study of cytomegalovirus exposure and HLA in healthy donors. The PCR was carried out with 60 Vbeta primers and 13 Jbeta primers. Clones were read by immunoSEQ multiplex PCR, and TCRdb kept only the in-frame ones, dropping some. The repertoire holds 150,000 to 200,000 clones, with roughly 77% as singletons. Input material: PBMCs. The receptors come from a woman aged 45-65 years in good health and CMV-seronegative.

The chain couples TRBV10-3 to TRBJ2-3; the match to TRBD1 covers 7 bases. After removal of 10 bases from V and 0 bases from J, the junction contained 7 bases not matched to a gene. The CDR3 is made up of 14 amino acids. CDR1 and CDR2 from the germline V gene are ENHRY and SYGVKD. Here the CDR3 reads CATRTGLSTDTQYF. DNA for the CDR3: TGTGCCACTAGGACAGGTCTTAGCACAGATACGCAGTATTTT.

The rearrangement links TRBV28 to TRBJ2-7, with 7 bases matching TRBD1. CDR1 is MDHEN and CDR2 is SYDVKM in the germline V gene. This CDR3 is 13 amino acids long. V dropped 6 bases and J dropped 1; count of bases not matched to a gene: 3. In DNA, the CDR3 is TGTGCCAGCAGACCACAGGGGTCCTACGAGCAGTACTTC. This sequence encodes CASRPQGSYEQYF.

CDR3 residues: CASSHTSGQGLRSYEQYF. DNA for the CDR3: TGCGCCAGCAGTCACACCTCGGGACAAGGGCTTAGATCCTACGAGCAGTACTTC. The chain couples TRBV23-1 to TRBJ2-7; a possible D gene is TRBD1 (6 bases). TRBV23-1 is classed as an ORF, of uncertain function. This CDR3 is 18 amino acids long. V lost 3 bases and J lost 1, with 22 bases in between.

The chain links TRBV4-1 to TRBJ1-4, with D tentatively TRBD1 (5 bases). Germline assignment: CDR1 MGHRA and CDR2 YSYEKL. The CDR3 runs 12 residues. V was cut by 3 bases and J by 8 bases, with 7 bases left in between. The CDR3 reads CASSQSGEKLFF. For the CDR3, the DNA is TGCGCCAGCAGCCAGTCAGGGGAAAAACTGTTTTTT.

This clone was observed a few times. The chain employs TRBV19 and TRBJ2-1, with TRBD1 matching over 10 bases. Looked up from germline, CDR1 is LNHDA and CDR2 is SQIVND (reference sequence). This CDR3 contains 15 residues. Trimming removed 6 bases from V and 2 bases from J; junction bases left unmatched: 4. CDR3 loop: CASSLGTGAYNEQFF. CDR3 nucleotides: TGTGCCAGTAGCCTCGGGACAGGGGCCTACAATGAGCAGTTCTTC.

This chain joins TRBV4-1 and TRBJ2-1, with 8 bases fitting TRBD2. The V gene's germline CDR1 is MGHRA and CDR2 YSYEKL. Germline trimming cut 0 bases from V and 5 bases from J; bases unmatched to any gene: 9. The CDR3 is made up of 17 amino acids. CDR3 DNA sequence: TGCGCCAGCAGCCAAGATTGGGAGCGGGGGAGAAACAATGAGCAGTTCTTC. It yields the protein CASSQDWERGRNNEQFF.

The chain uses TRBV7-6 and TRBJ2-3, with D hard to call. Trimming pared 1 base from V and 2 bases from J, leaving 7 bases between. Germline-derived CDR1 and CDR2 are SGHVS and FNYEAQ. The CDR3 is made up of 14 amino acids. As DNA, the CDR3 is TGTGCCAGCAGCTTAGGGGCTCCCACAGATACGCAGTATTTT. It translates to CASSLGAPTDTQYF.

The chain carries TRBV19 and TRBJ2-2; TRBD1 aligns across 9 bases. The germline V gene has CDR1 LNHDA and CDR2 SQIVND (reference sequence). V lost 5 bases to trimming and J lost 7 bases; unmatched junction nucleotides: 8. The CDR3 sequence is 15 residues long. The CDR3 nucleotides are TGTGCCAGTAGTTCCACCGGGACAGGGATCGGGGAGCTGTTTTTT. Its protein product is CASSSTGTGIGELFF.

This chain joins TRBV5-1 and TRBJ1-4; unclear D gene. Trimming cost V 0 bases and J 0 bases, with 6 bases left between them. Germline-derived CDR1 and CDR2 are SGHRS and YFSETQ. There are 15 residues in the CDR3. Here the CDR3 DNA reads TGCGCCAGCAGCTTGGTGGGAGCAACTAATGAAAAACTGTTTTTT. This encodes CASSLVGATNEKLFF.

This chain's CDR3 is CASSQGHHYEETQYF. The CDR3 DNA follows: TGCGCCAGCAGCCAGGGACATCACTACGAAGAGACCCAGTACTTC. The chain recombines TRBV4-3 with TRBJ2-5, with D maybe TRBD1 (6 bases). The V end was cut by 3 bases, the J end by 3 bases, with 14 bases between. Germline V gene lookup returns CDR1 LGHNA and CDR2 YSLEER. The CDR3 spans 15 residues.

The chain combines TRBV28 with TRBJ1-2; no clear D gene. V lost 6 bases and J 0 bases, leaving 23 bases between the germline ends. The CDR3 is 18 residues long. Germline V gene sequence: CDR1 MDHEN, CDR2 SYDVKM. Here the CDR3 reads CASRAQFWAARANYGYTF. In nucleotides, the CDR3 is TGTGCCAGCAGAGCCCAGTTTTGGGCCGCGAGAGCTAACTATGGCTACACCTTC.

V and J are TRBV7-6 and TRBJ2-3, with D possibly being TRBD1 (5 bases). The ends were cut back, 5 bases at V and 4 bases at J, with 25 bases in the middle. The CDR3 sequence is 18 residues long. Germline V gene data show CDR1 as SGHVS and CDR2 as FNYEAQ. Here the CDR3 DNA reads TGTGCCAGCAGCCCGACATGGGGCCGCAGGGCGCGCCCAGATACGCAGTATTTT. Protein product: CASSPTWGRRARPDTQYF.

The V gene is TRBV5-1, the J gene TRBJ2-2, with D perhaps TRBD1 (6 bases). The V and J ends lost 5 bases and 3 bases respectively, with 11 bases between them. The CDR3 has 14 amino acids. The germline gives CDR1 SGHRS, CDR2 YFSETQ. In DNA, the CDR3 is TGCGCCAGCAGTGGGGACATTTACACCGGGGAGCTGTTTTTT. Translated: CASSGDIYTGELFF.

This clone is a singleton in its sample. The rearrangement links TRBV10-2 to TRBJ2-1; D uncertain. Germline V gene sequence: CDR1 WSHSY, CDR2 SAAADI. V was pared by 4 bases and J by 8 bases, with 15 bases between. This CDR3 has 14 residues. The CDR3 DNA follows: TGCGCCAGCAGTGCAGGTCAAAACGCCTATGAGCAGTTCTTC. Translation gives CASSAGQNAYEQFF.